Here is one TCR beta chain with its context. The antigen is undetermined. V trimming: 6 bases; J trimming: 4 bases; junction bases outside the gene matches: 10. Germline CDR1 MNHEY, CDR2 SMNVEV (reference sequence). This CDR3 has 15 amino acids. These data originate in a study of early T cells in non-severe SARS-CoV-2 infection. Study at large: Chains from this unsorted whole-blood bulk RNA could not be paired.

Points from the study as a whole: Anti-spike CD8 responses were favored in VDJdb matching, and private and CD4 specificities were missed.

Individually, cDNA molecules had unique molecular identifiers attached to them. TCRdb reprocessed the 5' RACE reads with MiXCR, giving one entry per CDR3 protein. The sample records tens of thousands of distinct CDR3 sequences, about 9.5% being singletons. This TCR was recovered from an adult who was a healthcare worker with PCR-confirmed SARS-CoV-2 infection or an uninfected control (not recorded which). The V call is TRBV27, the J call TRBJ1-2; 8 bases are shared with TRBD1. Specimen: whole blood, collected at baseline. CDR3 bases: TGTGCCAGCAGCCAGAAAGGGACAGGAGGCTATGGCTACACCTTC. Its protein is CASSQKGTGGYGYTF.